Below are 18 T cell receptor beta chains sequenced from a single sample in a study of memory CD4+ T cells and cytomegalovirus serostatus. The sort gate was single viable CD3+CD4+CD8-CD45RO+ cells for memory CD4+ T cells. Method: immunoSEQ multiplex PCR; TCRdb's copy keeps in-frame clones and lacks some. The table shows more than 50,000 clones, with about 73% occurring only once. Sequencing used memory CD4+ T cells from blood. The receptor set was obtained from an adult in good health and CMV-seronegative.

CDR3 sequence: CASSYPGQGTYEQYF. DNA for the CDR3: TGTGCCAGTAGCTATCCGGGACAGGGCACCTACGAGCAGTACTTC. The V gene is TRBV19, the J gene TRBJ2-7, with 9 bases identical to TRBD1. V lost 6 bases and J lost 2; bases outside the gene matches: 8. The germline V gene encodes CDR1 LNHDA and CDR2 SQIVND (reference sequence). The CDR3 sequence is 15 residues long. The full variable domain, its missing parts supplied by reference TRBV19 and TRBJ2-7, is DGGITQSPKYLFRKEGQNVTLSCEQNLNHDAMYWYRQDPGQGLRLIYYSQIVNDFQKGDIAEGYSVSREKKESFPLTVTSAQKNPTAFYLCASSYPGQGTYEQYFGPGTRLTVT.

The rearrangement joins TRBV29-1 to TRBJ2-7, with D tentatively TRBD1 (6 bases). The germline V and J ends were trimmed by 3 bases and 3 bases, with 12 bases remaining between them. Germline V gene sequence: CDR1 SQVTM, CDR2 ANQGSEA. This CDR3 is 13 amino acids long. CDR3 sequence: CSVEGAGIYEQYF. In DNA form, the CDR3 reads TGCAGCGTTGAGGGGGCCGGAATCTACGAGCAGTACTTC.

This chain links TRBV2 with TRBJ1-2; tentatively, D is TRBD1 (6 bases). This CDR3 is 18 amino acids long. Per germline, CDR1 SNHLY and CDR2 FYNNEI. Trimming stripped 2 bases from V and 4 bases from J, with 23 bases between. The CDR3 loop reads CASSELGTWGDTFYGYTF. The CDR3 nucleotides are TGTGCCAGCAGTGAATTGGGGACATGGGGGGACACCTTCTATGGCTACACCTTC.

V gene TRBV30 combines with J gene TRBJ1-3; 9 nucleotides match TRBD1. With 4 bases clipped from V and 6 bases from J, the junction kept 10 bases outside the gene matches. CDR1 is GTSNPN and CDR2 is SVGIG in the germline V gene (reference sequence). This CDR3 has 15 residues. Written as DNA, the CDR3 is TGTGCCTGGAATAGAGGAGGACAGGGGCTAAACACCATATATTTT. This gives the protein CAWNRGGQGLNTIYF.

The chain recombines TRBV5-1 with TRBJ1-4, with no clear D. The V gene's germline CDR1 is SGHRS and CDR2 YFSETQ. The CDR3 totals 15 residues. V lost 0 bases to trimming and J lost 8 bases, with 14 bases between them. DNA of the CDR3: TGCGCCAGCAGCTTGGTCCCCCAAAGCGGGGAAAAACTGTTTTTT. This translates into CASSLVPQSGEKLFF.

V gene TRBV5-1 combines with J gene TRBJ2-5, with 12 bases fitting TRBD2. This CDR3 region has 16 residues. CDR1 is SGHRS, CDR2 YFSETQ, per germline. V dropped 4 bases and J dropped 4; count of bases not matched to a gene: 8. As DNA, the CDR3 is TGCGCCAGCAGCCCAGCCCCTAGCGGGGGGGCAGAGACCCAGTACTTC. Residues: CASSPAPSGGAETQYF.

The chain carries TRBV14 and TRBJ1-2; perhaps TRBD1 as D (5 bases). Trimming took off 1 base at V and 2 bases at J, with 14 bases between the two ends. From germline, CDR1 is SGHDN and CDR2 FVKESK. The CDR3 spans 16 residues. The CDR3 reads CASSQVSGVENYGYTF. In nucleotides, the CDR3 is TGTGCCAGCAGCCAAGTTTCGGGGGTTGAAAACTATGGCTACACCTTC.

J is TRBJ2-1 and V is TRBV15, with TRBD2 matching over 10 bases. The CDR3 is 19 residues long. Trimming removed 0 bases from V and 5 bases from J; junction bases left unmatched: 13. Germline CDR1 LNHNV, CDR2 YYDKDF (reference sequence). CDR3: CATSRDPRGWSGGDNEQFF. The CDR3 bases are TGTGCCACCAGCAGAGATCCTCGTGGATGGAGCGGGGGGGACAATGAGCAGTTCTTC.

This chain links TRBV7-3 with TRBJ2-5, with 9 positions matching TRBD1. The CDR3 is 14 amino acids. Germline CDR1 SGHTA, CDR2 FQGTGA. The junction had 6 bases not matched to a gene; V was cut back by 5 bases and J by 5 bases. CDR3 nucleotides: TGTGCCAGCAGCGCGACAGGGGGAACGGAGACCCAGTACTTC. It is translated as CASSATGGTETQYF. The complete variable domain, with remaining parts taken from reference TRBV7-3 and TRBJ2-5, reads GAGVSQTPSNKVTEKGKYVELRCDPISGHTALYWYRQSLGQGPEFLIYFQGTGAADDSGLPNDRFFAVRPEGSVSTLKIQRTERGDSAVYLCASSATGGTETQYFGPGTRLLVL.

The chain recombines TRBV28 with TRBJ1-1; TRBD1 agrees at 7 bases. CDR3 length: 15 residues. The germline V gene encodes CDR1 MDHEN and CDR2 SYDVKM. Trimming took 4 bases from V and 0 from J; bases not matched to a gene: 5. CDR3 loop: CASSSTGRMNTEAFF. The CDR3 nucleotides read TGTGCCAGCAGTTCGACAGGGAGAATGAACACTGAAGCTTTCTTT.

The chain has TRBV19 and TRBJ2-3, with 8 bases aligning to TRBD2. CDR1 is LNHDA, CDR2 SQIVND, per germline (reference sequence). This CDR3 region has 15 residues. Germline trimming cut 3 bases from V and 4 bases from J; bases unmatched to any gene: 6. The chain's CDR3 is CASSIPGGTADTQYF. CDR3 DNA: TGTGCCAGTAGTATCCCGGGGGGGACGGCAGATACGCAGTATTTT.

The CDR3 DNA reads as TGTGCCAGCAGCGTAACCCCTGGGGAGACCCAGTACTTC. Its translation is CASSVTPGETQYF. The V and J genes are TRBV9 and TRBJ2-5, with D unresolved. V was shortened by 1 base and J by 5 bases, with 9 bases between the two germline ends. Germline V gene data show CDR1 as SGDLS and CDR2 as YYNGEE. The CDR3 has 13 residues.

This clone was detected only a few times. Written as DNA, the CDR3 is TGTGCCAGCAGCTTAGCGCCTGGCACCCCGTACTTC. Translating gives CASSLAPGTPYF. The chain joins TRBV7-8 to TRBJ2-4; D remains ambiguous. CDR3 size: 12 residues. V lost 0 bases, J lost 15 bases, and 12 bases lay in between. Germline values: CDR1 SGHVS, CDR2 FQNEAQ. Together with reference TRBV7-8 and TRBJ2-4, the CDR3 gives the full variable domain: GAGVSQSPRYKVAKRGQDVALRCDPISGHVSLFWYQQALGQGPEFLTYFQNEAQLDKSGLPSDRFFAERPEGSVSTLKIQRTQQEDSAVYLCASSLAPGTPYFGAGTRLSVL.

This chain joins TRBV13 and TRBJ1-6; D call uncertain. CDR1 and CDR2 from the germline V gene are PRHDT and FYEKMQ (reference sequence). The V end lost 0 bases, the J end lost 8 bases, and 11 bases lay between the germline ends. CDR3 size: 15 residues. The CDR3 is CASSLGTGGHSPLHF. CDR3 in DNA: TGTGCCAGCAGCTTAGGCACCGGAGGTCATTCACCCCTCCACTTT.

This clone was seen just once. The chain joins TRBV5-4 to TRBJ2-3; 12 nucleotides line up with TRBD2. The length of the CDR3 is 18 residues. Germline values: CDR1 SGHNT, CDR2 YYREEE (reference sequence). J lost 0 bases, V lost 4 bases, and 9 bases had no gene match. CDR3 bases: TGTGCCAGCAGCCATCCCTCCGGGACTAGCGGGAGCACAGATACGCAGTATTTT. Its translation is CASSHPSGTSGSTDTQYF.

CDR3 region: CASSVEWHLGGYTF. CDR3 nucleotide sequence: TGTGCCAGCAGCGTAGAGTGGCACCTCGGGGGCTACACCTTC. This chain links TRBV9 with TRBJ1-2; D gene unclear. Germline CDR1 reads SGDLS; CDR2 reads YYNGEE. This CDR3 is 14 amino acids long. Trimming took off 0 bases at V and 8 bases at J, with 14 bases between the two ends.

This rearrangement joins TRBV7-2 to TRBJ2-7, with 12 bases lining up with TRBD2. CDR1 SGHTA and CDR2 FQGNSA come from the germline V gene. The CDR3 has 15 residues. V was pared by 6 bases and J by 2 bases, with 5 bases of the junction left unmatched. The CDR3 is CASSLAGGDTYEQYF. CDR3 sequence (DNA): TGTGCCAGCAGTCTAGCGGGGGGGGATACCTACGAGCAGTACTTC.

The chain combines TRBV2 with TRBJ2-7, with 8 bases matching TRBD1. Germline V gene data show CDR1 as SNHLY and CDR2 as FYNNEI. This CDR3 is 13 amino acids long. After removal of 5 bases from V and 3 bases from J, the junction contained 3 bases not matched to a gene. The CDR3 protein is CASSNDRGYEQYF. The CDR3 bases are TGTGCCAGCAGTAATGACAGGGGCTACGAGCAGTACTTC.